The 29 T cell receptor beta chains below were found in one sample sequenced in a study of T cell responses to AZD1222 COVID-19 vaccine. TCRdb keeps only in-frame clones here, not all; method: immunoSEQ multiplex PCR. The sample lists around 120,000 clones; roughly 90% were seen once. The sample was peripheral blood, taken on day 0 of AZD1222 vaccination. The receptors come from an adult in good health.

The rearrangement links TRBV2 to TRBJ1-2; D not certain. Trimming removed 3 bases at V and 2 bases at J, with 7 bases between. The CDR3 consists of 13 residues. Germline values: CDR1 SNHLY, CDR2 FYNNEI. The CDR3 DNA is TGTGCCAGCAGTGATGGGCTGAACTATGGCTACACCTTC. Protein: CASSDGLNYGYTF.

The J gene is TRBJ1-2, the V gene TRBV29-1; D ambiguous. CDR1 is SQVTM and CDR2 is ANQGSEA in the germline V gene. This CDR3 is built from 13 residues. Trimming pared 4 bases from V and 0 bases from J, leaving 9 bases between. This chain's CDR3 is CSVVGPTNYGYTF. In nucleotides, the CDR3 is TGCAGCGTTGTAGGGCCCACTAACTATGGCTACACCTTC.

V gene TRBV12-3 or TRBV12-4 combines with J gene TRBJ1-2; TRBD1 is a possible D gene (5 bases). V was cut by 4 bases and J by 8 bases, with 14 bases left in between. The CDR3 is 13 residues long. CDR3 DNA sequence: TGTGCCAGCAGTTACACCGGGACGAGGGGCTACACCTTC. It encodes CASSYTGTRGYTF.

Only one count was recorded for this clone. This rearrangement joins TRBV2 to TRBJ1-6, with D possibly being TRBD1 (5 bases). The CDR3 consists of 15 residues. V lost 8 bases and J lost 5, with 16 bases in between. CDR1 and CDR2 (germline): SNHLY, FYNNEI. The CDR3 protein is CASGREGPHNSPLHF. The CDR3 nucleotides read TGTGCCAGCGGGCGGGAGGGGCCCCATAATTCACCCCTCCACTTT.

J is TRBJ1-2 and V is TRBV10-3; tentatively, D is TRBD1 (6 bases). With 4 bases removed from V and 3 bases from J, the gap between germline ends came to 12 bases. The CDR3 consists of 14 residues. CDR1 is ENHRY, CDR2 SYGVKD, per germline. CDR3 loop: CAISVGGSYYGYTF. In nucleotides, the CDR3 is TGTGCCATCAGTGTGGGGGGCTCGTACTATGGCTACACCTTC.

This chain joins TRBV10-2 and TRBJ1-1; D perhaps matches TRBD1 (6 bases). Germline V gene sequence: CDR1 WSHSY, CDR2 SAAADI. The V end lost 3 bases, the J end lost 10 bases, and 9 bases lay between the germline ends. The CDR3 contains 11 residues. CDR3 sequence (DNA): TGCGCCAGCAGTGATGGGGGCACAGCTTTCTTT. It specifies CASSDGGTAFF.

This clone was picked up many times. V is TRBV2 and J is TRBJ1-2; tentatively, D is TRBD1 (6 bases). Trimming stripped 6 bases from V and 2 bases from J, with 22 bases between. Per germline, CDR1 SNHLY and CDR2 FYNNEI. The length of the CDR3 is 17 residues. The CDR3 nucleotides are TGTGCCAGCAGAGGACAGAATGACGACTCCCTGAACTATGGCTACACCTTC. This gives the protein CASRGQNDDSLNYGYTF.

This clone was observed a few times. The chain joins TRBV29-1 to TRBJ2-1; no clear D gene. Between the trimmed V and J ends, which lost 4 bases and 5 bases, there was a span of 3 bases. CDR1 is SQVTM, CDR2 ANQGSEA, per germline. The CDR3 is 10 amino acids. The CDR3 DNA follows: TGCAGCGTTGTTGACAATGAGCAGTTCTTC. As protein: CSVVDNEQFF.

This clone came up once. The V and J genes are TRBV19 and TRBJ1-1; TRBD1 might be the D (5 bases). The CDR3 has 14 amino acids. Germline CDR1 reads LNHDA; CDR2 reads SQIVND (reference sequence). The V end was cut by 3 bases, the J end by 1 base, with 9 bases between. In nucleotides, the CDR3 is TGTGCCAGTAGTATCCAGGGTAAGAACACTGAAGCTTTCTTT. Translating gives CASSIQGKNTEAFF.

This rearrangement joins TRBV6-2 or TRBV6-3 to TRBJ1-2; tentative D call: TRBD1 (5 bases). Germline V gene sequence: CDR1 MNHEY, CDR2 SVGEGT. The CDR3 loop spans 15 amino acids. V was clipped by 6 bases and J by 4 bases, with 18 bases between them. The CDR3 protein is CASSPIGTASYGYTF. The CDR3 DNA follows: TGTGCCAGCAGCCCAATAGGGACGGCGAGCTATGGCTACACCTTC.

The chain is built from TRBV3-1 (or the pseudogene TRBV3-2) and TRBJ1-2; the match to TRBD1 covers 11 bases. The germline V gene encodes CDR1 LGHDT and CDR2 YNNKEL (reference sequence). Trimming removed 3 bases from V and 0 bases from J; junction bases left unmatched: 0. CDR3 length: 15 residues. This chain's CDR3 is CASSQGQGANYGYTF. CDR3 DNA sequence: TGTGCCAGCAGCCAGGGACAGGGGGCTAACTATGGCTACACCTTC.

This chain uses TRBV24-1 with TRBJ1-2; D uncertain. Trimming took off 3 bases at V and 0 bases at J, with 4 bases between the two ends. Germline V gene sequence: CDR1 KGHDR, CDR2 SFDVKD. The CDR3 spans 13 residues. DNA of the CDR3: TGTGCCACCAGTGATCCCTCTAACTATGGCTACACCTTC. The encoded protein is CATSDPSNYGYTF.

The gene calls are TRBV4-3 and TRBJ2-1, with 7 bases matching TRBD2. Germline assignment: CDR1 LGHNA and CDR2 YSLEER. V shed 1 base, J shed 7 bases, and the junction held 10 bases outside the gene matches. CDR3 length: 16 residues. The CDR3 protein is CASSQGVGRSQNEQFF. CDR3 bases: TGCGCCAGCAGCCAAGGGGTCGGGAGGAGCCAGAATGAGCAGTTCTTC.

The rearrangement joins TRBV10-3 to TRBJ2-1; 11 bases align to TRBD2. The V and J ends lost 8 bases and 5 bases, in that order; junction bases with no gene match: 2. Germline-derived CDR1 and CDR2 are ENHRY and SYGVKD. The CDR3 sequence is 13 residues long. This CDR3 reads CAILAGGDNEQFF. The CDR3 nucleotides are TGTGCCATCTTAGCGGGAGGGGACAATGAGCAGTTCTTC.

Comment on this clone: Other nucleotide sequences from this sample produce the same CDR3. The V gene is TRBV13, the J gene TRBJ1-5, with D unclear. V was trimmed by 0 bases and J by 7 bases, leaving 4 bases between them. Looked up from germline, CDR1 is PRHDT and CDR2 is FYEKMQ (reference sequence). The CDR3 covers 12 residues. The CDR3 sequence: CASSLGGQPQHF. CDR3 bases: TGTGCCAGCAGCTTAGGTGGGCAGCCCCAGCATTTT.

The count of this clone is one. This chain joins TRBV2 and TRBJ1-3, with D uncertain. CDR3 length: 15 amino acids. The V end lost 5 bases, the J end lost 0 bases, and 11 bases lay between the germline ends. Germline-derived CDR1 and CDR2 are SNHLY and FYNNEI. The CDR3 region has the DNA TGTGCCAGCAGTTTCTTACTGTTCTCTGGAAACACCATATATTTT. As protein: CASSFLLFSGNTIYF.

The rearrangement joins TRBV6-5 to TRBJ1-6; D gene uncertain. Germline CDR1 and CDR2: MNHEY and SVGAGI. The CDR3 extends over 13 amino acids. V was trimmed by 5 bases and J by 7 bases, leaving 9 bases between them. DNA for the CDR3: TGTGCCAGCAGTCAGGCCCGGAATTCACCCCTCCACTTT. It specifies CASSQARNSPLHF.

In its sample, this clone was seen once. The chain couples TRBV30 to TRBJ1-1; D is perhaps TRBD1 (5 bases). The CDR3 totals 12 residues. Germline lookup yields CDR1 GTSNPN and CDR2 SVGIG (reference sequence). V lost 1 base and J lost 10, with 13 bases in between. The CDR3 is CAWSDRGGRAFF. The CDR3 coding sequence is TGTGCCTGGAGTGACCGGGGGGGAAGAGCTTTCTTT. Full variable domain (rest looked up from reference TRBV30 and TRBJ1-1): SQTIHQWPATLVQPVGSPLSLECTVEGTSNPNLYWYRQAAGRGLQLLFYSVGIGQISSEVPQNLSASRPQDRQFILSSKKLLLSDSGFYLCAWSDRGGRAFFGQGTRLTVV.

This clone appeared once. The DNA of the CDR3 is TGTGCCAGCAGTGAAGCGGGGCTAGCGGGAACCTACGAGCAGTACTTC. Translated: CASSEAGLAGTYEQYF. V gene TRBV6-1 combines with J gene TRBJ2-7; 9 bases map to TRBD2. The V gene's germline CDR1 is MNHNS and CDR2 SASEGT. The CDR3 is 16 residues long. V was pared by 0 bases and J by 2 bases, with 5 bases of the junction left unmatched.

This chain connects TRBV7-8 to TRBJ1-2; D gene ambiguous. The CDR3 contains 13 residues. CDR1 and CDR2 (germline): SGHVS, FQNEAQ. V gave up 3 bases and J gave up 0 bases, with 5 bases separating them. The CDR3 spells CASSFNPNYGYTF. For the CDR3, the DNA is TGTGCCAGCAGCTTTAACCCTAACTATGGCTACACCTTC.

This chain links TRBV27 with TRBJ2-1; 9 bases align to TRBD2. V was clipped by 7 bases and J by 9 bases; unmatched bases: 10. Germline-derived CDR1 and CDR2 are MNHEY and SMNVEV (reference sequence). This CDR3 contains 14 residues. DNA for the CDR3: TGTGCCAGCAATTACGGACTAGCGAGGAGTGAGCAGTTCTTC. Protein sequence: CASNYGLARSEQFF.

V and J are TRBV28 and TRBJ1-1; weak D call: TRBD1 (6 bases). The CDR3 has 13 residues. The V end was cut by 5 bases, the J end by 11 bases, with 18 bases between. Germline V gene sequence: CDR1 MDHEN, CDR2 SYDVKM. The CDR3 DNA sequence: TGTGCCAGCAGTATACAGGGAATATTGGTGGCTTTCTTT. Residues: CASSIQGILVAFF.

The chain is built from TRBV19 and TRBJ1-6; D not resolved. Germline V gene lookup returns CDR1 LNHDA and CDR2 SQIVND (reference sequence). V was cut by 6 bases and J by 0 bases, with 18 bases left in between. The length of the CDR3 is 18 residues. CDR3 nucleotide sequence: TGTGCCAGTAGAAGCATTCAAGGCCCGAGCTCCTATAATTCACCCCTCCACTTT. The encoded protein is CASRSIQGPSSYNSPLHF.

The J gene is TRBJ1-1, the V gene TRBV15; TRBD1 matches at 8 bases. The CDR3 runs to 14 residues. Germline trimming cut 9 bases from V and 1 base from J; bases unmatched to any gene: 7. Germline loops: CDR1 LNHNV, CDR2 YYDKDF (reference sequence). CDR3 loop: CATRDRWGNTEAFF. The CDR3 DNA follows: TGTGCCACGAGGGACAGGTGGGGGAACACTGAAGCTTTCTTT.

The CDR3 loop reads CSVTVSNYGYTF. DNA for the CDR3: TGCAGCGTGACAGTTTCTAACTATGGCTACACCTTC. The V gene is TRBV29-1, the J gene TRBJ1-2, with D perhaps TRBD1 (5 bases). CDR1 and CDR2 from the germline V gene are SQVTM and ANQGSEA. This CDR3 is 12 amino acids long. Trimming stripped 6 bases from V and 0 bases from J, with 8 bases between.

This rearrangement joins TRBV2 to TRBJ1-2; tentative D call: TRBD1 (6 bases). V gave up 5 bases and J gave up 12 bases, with 19 bases separating them. The germline V gene encodes CDR1 SNHLY and CDR2 FYNNEI. This CDR3 is 13 amino acids long. The CDR3 sequence: CASSPREDSMDTF. In nucleotides, the CDR3 is TGTGCCAGCAGTCCGCGGGAGGACAGTATGGACACCTTC.

The chain employs TRBV19 and TRBJ2-2; 9 bases line up with TRBD2. Germline CDR1 is LNHDA and CDR2 is SQIVND (reference sequence). With V trimmed by 1 base and J by 5 bases, 5 bases remained unmatched. There are 16 residues in the CDR3. The CDR3 loop reads CASSIGLAGRTGELFF. In nucleotides, the CDR3 is TGTGCCAGTAGTATAGGTCTAGCGGGGAGGACCGGGGAGCTGTTTTTT.

The V gene is TRBV30, the J gene TRBJ2-7; perhaps D is TRBD1 or TRBD2 (5 bases each). Germline V gene data show CDR1 as GTSNPN and CDR2 as SVGIG (reference sequence). The V and J ends lost 3 bases and 7 bases respectively, with 28 bases between them. The length of the CDR3 is 17 residues. Written as DNA, the CDR3 is TGTGCCTGGAGCCCCCCGGGACGGGTACAGACCCTCTGGGAGCAGTACTTC. Translation gives CAWSPPGRVQTLWEQYF. Drawing the rest from reference TRBV30 and TRBJ2-7, the complete variable domain is SQTIHQWPATLVQPVGSPLSLECTVEGTSNPNLYWYRQAAGRGLQLLFYSVGIGQISSEVPQNLSASRPQDRQFILSSKKLLLSDSGFYLCAWSPPGRVQTLWEQYFGPGTRLTVT.

V is TRBV7-9 and J is TRBJ1-2; 10 bases align to TRBD1. Germline-derived CDR1 and CDR2 are SEHNR and FQNEAQ (reference sequence). V was pared by 3 bases and J by 3 bases, with 1 base of the junction left unmatched. The CDR3 extends over 14 amino acids. The chain's CDR3 is CASSFGTGDYGYTF. CDR3 coding DNA: TGTGCCAGCAGCTTCGGGACAGGGGACTATGGCTACACCTTC.